This is a list of T cell receptor beta chains from one sample in a study of cytomegalovirus exposure and HLA in healthy donors. Some clones are missing from TCRdb's copy, which holds only in-frame ones; the method was immunoSEQ multiplex PCR. The sample carries over 100,000 clones, 70% recorded once. Sequenced material: PBMCs. The receptor source for this set is a man younger than 40 in good health and CMV-seropositive. Both conserved end residues are part of each CDR3. The D gene is left open where the match is weak. Clone sizes are given selectively: once, few, many, or a class where the clone is expanded.

clone size	V gene	J gene	D gene	CDR3 protein	CDR3 DNA
NA	TRBV28	TRBJ2-4	TRBD1	CASSSTTGVGIQYF	TGTGCCAGCAGTTCCACGACAGGGGTTGGCATTCAGTACTTC
NA	TRBV7-9	TRBJ1-1	NA	CASSPGSGDWTEAFF	TGTGCCAGCAGTCCCGGGTCGGGGGATTGGACTGAAGCTTTCTTT
NA	TRBV9	TRBJ1-1	NA	CASSARTDTEAFF	TGTGCCAGCAGCGCCCGGACAGACACTGAAGCTTTCTTT
once	TRBV6-4	TRBJ1-2	NA	CASSDLPGQKHGYTF	TGTGCCAGCAGTGACCTTCCGGGACAAAAACATGGCTACACCTTC
NA	TRBV9	TRBJ1-3	NA	CASSVGGDGNTIYF	TGTGCCAGCAGCGTAGGGGGGGACGGAAACACCATATATTTT
NA	TRBV2	TRBJ1-2	TRBD1	CASSDDGQVYGYTF	TGTGCCAGCAGTGACGATGGACAGGTCTATGGCTACACCTTC
once	TRBV5-4	TRBJ2-1	NA	CASSLDDYWQDSPNEQFF	TGTGCCAGCAGCTTGGATGACTACTGGCAGGATTCCCCCAATGAGCAGTTCTTC
NA	TRBV9	TRBJ1-1	NA	CASSGNSGGTEAFF	TGTGCCAGCAGCGGTAACTCCGGCGGTACTGAAGCTTTCTTT
NA	TRBV10-3	TRBJ2-1	TRBD2	CAISGRFYNEQFF	TGTGCCATCAGCGGGAGGTTCTACAATGAGCAGTTCTTC
NA	TRBV7-9	TRBJ2-1	NA	CASSLEVTSSYNEQFF	TGTGCCAGCAGCTTGGAGGTGACCAGCTCCTACAATGAGCAGTTCTTC
NA	TRBV18	TRBJ1-5	NA	CASSPNTGNNQPQHF	TGTGCCAGCTCACCGAATACAGGAAACAATCAGCCCCAGCATTTT
NA	TRBV25-1	TRBJ1-2	TRBD1	CASRSVGQGNPYGYTF	TGTGCCAGCAGATCGGTGGGACAGGGCAATCCCTATGGCTACACCTTC
few	TRBV7-3	TRBJ1-1	TRBD1	CASSSLTGSTTTEAFF	TGTGCCAGCAGCTCCTTGACAGGGTCGACGACAACTGAAGCTTTCTTT
NA	TRBV25-1	TRBJ1-3	TRBD1	CASSDRQGTNTIYF	TGTGCCAGCTCCGATCGACAGGGTACAAACACCATATATTTT
few	TRBV19	TRBJ2-5	TRBD1	CASRDRGRGETQYF	TGTGCCAGTAGGGACAGGGGGCGCGGGGAGACCCAGTACTTC
NA	TRBV5-5	TRBJ1-1	NA	CASSLQGPNTEAFF	TGTGCCAGCAGCTTGCAGGGGCCGAACACTGAAGCTTTCTTT
few	TRBV5-1	TRBJ2-3	NA	CASSLYGGAETDTQYF	TGCGCCAGCAGCTTGTATGGGGGGGCCGAGACAGATACGCAGTATTTT
NA	TRBV30	TRBJ1-1	TRBD1	CAWLYRGPQLGAFF	TGTGCCTGGTTATACAGGGGGCCCCAGCTGGGAGCTTTCTTT
NA	TRBV2	TRBJ2-3	TRBD2	CASSDGGGSTDTQYF	TGTGCCAGCAGTGACGGGGGGGGGAGCACAGATACGCAGTATTTT
NA	TRBV9	TRBJ2-3	TRBD1	CASSVGQGTSTDTQYF	TGTGCCAGCAGCGTCGGACAGGGGACTAGCACAGATACGCAGTATTTT
NA	TRBV7-9	TRBJ1-2	NA	CASSRERINGYTF	TGTGCCAGCAGCCGAGAGCGCATTAATGGCTACACCTTC
NA	TRBV18	TRBJ2-2	TRBD2	CASSPSTSGGLNTGELFF	TGTGCCAGCTCACCTTCGACTAGCGGGGGGCTGAACACCGGGGAGCTGTTTTTT
NA	TRBV30	TRBJ1-2	NA	CAWDRPPYGYTF	TGTGCCTGGGACAGGCCTCCTTATGGCTACACCTTC
NA	TRBV11-3	TRBJ1-2	NA	CASSSTRTATNYGYTF	TGTGCCAGCAGCTCAACCCGGACAGCAACTAACTATGGCTACACCTTC
NA	TRBV29-1	TRBJ2-6	TRBD1	CSVFFLLGGNGANVLTF	TGCAGCGTTTTTTTTCTCTTAGGGGGCAATGGGGCCAACGTCCTGACTTTC
NA	TRBV4-1	TRBJ2-3	TRBD1	CASSQKYTGVDTQYF	TGCGCCAGCAGCCAAAAGTACACAGGGGTCGATACGCAGTATTTT
NA	TRBV6-4	TRBJ1-2	TRBD1	CASSDTLTGLYGYTF	TGTGCCAGCAGTGACACCCTGACAGGGCTCTATGGCTACACCTTC
NA	TRBV19	TRBJ1-5	NA	CASRPRGNRNQPQHF	TGTGCCAGTAGGCCCAGGGGCAACCGCAATCAGCCCCAGCATTTT
NA	TRBV5-4	TRBJ2-5	TRBD1	CASSPPVGQQETQYF	TGTGCCAGCAGCCCCCCTGTGGGACAGCAAGAGACCCAGTACTTC
NA	TRBV5-1	TRBJ1-6	TRBD1	CASSLGQGGSPLHF	TGCGCCAGCAGCTTGGGACAGGGCGGGTCACCCCTCCACTTT
few	TRBV5-6	TRBJ1-1	TRBD1	CASNRRGQSYTEAFF	TGTGCCAGTAATCGAAGGGGGCAGTCATACACTGAAGCTTTCTTT
few	TRBV6-4	TRBJ2-3	TRBD1	CASSDGTGGTDTQYF	TGTGCCAGCAGTGACGGGACAGGGGGCACAGATACGCAGTATTTT
once	TRBV19	TRBJ1-3	NA	CASSMTGAWNTIYF	TGTGCCAGTAGTATGACTGGCGCGTGGAACACCATATATTTT
NA	TRBV2	TRBJ1-5	NA	CASRGDSSNQPQHF	TGTGCCAGCAGAGGAGACAGTAGCAATCAGCCCCAGCATTTT
NA	TRBV27	TRBJ2-3	TRBD2	CASSLSKLAGGRDTQYF	TGTGCCAGCAGTTTATCTAAGCTAGCGGGGGGGCGGGATACGCAGTATTTT
NA	TRBV4-3	TRBJ1-3	NA	CASSQEEENTIYF	TGCGCCAGCAGCCAAGAAGAGGAGAACACCATATATTTT
NA	TRBV5-1	TRBJ1-2	TRBD1	CASSATGGVPGYTF	TGCGCCAGCAGCGCTACAGGGGGCGTTCCTGGCTACACCTTC
NA	TRBV5-1	TRBJ1-4	NA	CASSLTGTQTTNEKLFF	TGCGCCAGCAGCTTAACCGGGACACAGACAACTAATGAAAAACTGTTTTTT
NA	TRBV6-1	TRBJ1-4	NA	CASSPGHSNEKLFF	TGTGCCAGCAGCCCGGGACACAGTAATGAAAAACTGTTTTTT
NA	TRBV9	TRBJ2-3	NA	CASSPDRTDTQYF	TGTGCCAGCAGCCCAGATCGCACAGATACGCAGTATTTT